This T cell receptor (beta chain) was profiled in a study of T cell responses to AZD1222 COVID-19 vaccine. Clones were read by immunoSEQ multiplex PCR, and TCRdb kept only the in-frame ones, dropping some. Among roughly 49,000 clones, roughly 80% were seen once, and the ten largest hold roughly 6.6%. The CDR3 extends over 13 amino acids. The germline gives CDR1 SNHLY, CDR2 FYNNEI. Between the trimmed V and J ends, which lost 7 bases and 3 bases, there was a span of 9 bases. Concerning this clone: Its antigen remains unknown.

Study-wide findings and caveats: Following two doses of AZD1222, Spike-specific TCR breadth and depth rose.

Material: peripheral blood, obtained on day 0 of AZD1222 vaccination. The clonotype was recovered from an adult in good health. The chain carries TRBV2 and TRBJ2-2, with D possibly being TRBD2 (5 bases). The CDR3 region is CASNSGYTGELFF. The CDR3 DNA sequence: TGTGCCAGCAACAGCGGCTACACCGGGGAGCTGTTTTTT.